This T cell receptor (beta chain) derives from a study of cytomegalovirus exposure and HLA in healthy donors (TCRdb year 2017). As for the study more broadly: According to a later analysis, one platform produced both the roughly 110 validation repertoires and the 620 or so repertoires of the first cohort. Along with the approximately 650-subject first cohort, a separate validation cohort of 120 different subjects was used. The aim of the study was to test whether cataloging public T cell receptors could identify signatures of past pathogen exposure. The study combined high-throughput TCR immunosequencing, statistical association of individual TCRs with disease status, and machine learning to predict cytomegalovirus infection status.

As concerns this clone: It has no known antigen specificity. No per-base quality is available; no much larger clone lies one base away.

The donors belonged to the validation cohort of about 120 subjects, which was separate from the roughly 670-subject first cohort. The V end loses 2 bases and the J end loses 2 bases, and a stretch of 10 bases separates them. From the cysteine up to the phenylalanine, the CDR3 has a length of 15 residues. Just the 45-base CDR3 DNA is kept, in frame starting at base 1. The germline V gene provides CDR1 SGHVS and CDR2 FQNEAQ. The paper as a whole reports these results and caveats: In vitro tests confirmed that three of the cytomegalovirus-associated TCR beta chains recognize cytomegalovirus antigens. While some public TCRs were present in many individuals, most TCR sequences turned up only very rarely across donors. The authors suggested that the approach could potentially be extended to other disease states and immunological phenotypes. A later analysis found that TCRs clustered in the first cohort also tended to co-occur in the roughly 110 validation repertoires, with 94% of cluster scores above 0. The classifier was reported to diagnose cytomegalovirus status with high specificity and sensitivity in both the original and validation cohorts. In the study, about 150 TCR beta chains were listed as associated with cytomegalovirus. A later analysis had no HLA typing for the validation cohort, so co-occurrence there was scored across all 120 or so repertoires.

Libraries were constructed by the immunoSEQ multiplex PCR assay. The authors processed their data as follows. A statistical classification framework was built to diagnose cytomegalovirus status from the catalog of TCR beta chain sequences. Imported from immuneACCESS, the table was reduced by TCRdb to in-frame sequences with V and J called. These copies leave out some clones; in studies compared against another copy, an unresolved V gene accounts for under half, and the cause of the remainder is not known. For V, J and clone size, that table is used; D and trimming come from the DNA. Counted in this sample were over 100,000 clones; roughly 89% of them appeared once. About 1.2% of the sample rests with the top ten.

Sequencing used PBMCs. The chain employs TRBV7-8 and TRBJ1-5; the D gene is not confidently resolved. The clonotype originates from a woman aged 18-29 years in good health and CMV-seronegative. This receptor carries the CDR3 CASSLYDTGNQPQHF. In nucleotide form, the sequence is TGTGCCAGCAGCTTATACGATACGGGCAATCAGCCCCAGCATTTT.